This T cell receptor beta chain was captured in a study of blood T cell repertoires in COVID-19. About the research overall: Sites across the United States, Italy and Spain contributed samples from acute and convalescent COVID-19. Sources were T cells, B-cell-depleted T cells, or PBMCs; the material itself was cDNA or gDNA.

The authors' processing: Counts of nucleated cells, estimated from reference gene primer amplification, were obtained. Data came from immunoSEQ multiplex PCR; TCRdb stores just in-frame clones and leaves some out. For V, J and clone size, that table is used; D and trimming come from the DNA. The repertoire has roughly 120,000 clones, about 88% of them found once; the top ten carry 8.4%. V dropped 4 bases and J dropped 2 bases, with 11 bases sitting between them. The germline V gene has CDR1 MNHEY and CDR2 SMNVEV (reference sequence). The length of the CDR3 is 14 residues. The receptor was derived from a woman in her 70s who had recovered from COVID-19. Input material: peripheral blood. This rearrangement joins TRBV27 to TRBJ2-5; the D gene is possibly TRBD2 (7 bases). The CDR3 sequence is CASSWGRGQETQYF. CDR3 DNA sequence: TGTGCCAGCAGTTGGGGGCGGGGGCAAGAGACCCAGTACTTC.